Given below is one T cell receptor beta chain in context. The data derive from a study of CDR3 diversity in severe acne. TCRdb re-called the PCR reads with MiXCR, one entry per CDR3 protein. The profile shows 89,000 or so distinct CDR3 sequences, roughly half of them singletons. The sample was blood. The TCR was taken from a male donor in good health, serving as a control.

In DNA, the CDR3 is TGTGCCAGCAGCTTATTGGGCGGGGGAAAAGCGAACACCGGGGAGCTGTTTTTT. Translating it yields CASSLLGGGKANTGELFF. This chain connects TRBV7-8 to TRBJ2-2, with 7 bases fitting TRBD2. Germline V gene data show CDR1 as SGHVS and CDR2 as FQNEAQ. The junction had 9 bases not matched to a gene; V was cut back by 2 bases and J by 0 bases. The CDR3 extends over 18 amino acids. The full variable domain, completed using reference TRBV7-8 and TRBJ2-2, is GAGVSQSPRYKVAKRGQDVALRCDPISGHVSLFWYQQALGQGPEFLTYFQNEAQLDKSGLPSDRFFAERPEGSVSTLKIQRTQQEDSAVYLCASSLLGGGKANTGELFFGEGSRLTVL.